The clone carrying this TCR beta chain was recorded only once. Antigen unknown. The data derive from a study of shared clonotypes between healthy human individuals. There are 15 residues in the CDR3. The V end was cut by 3 bases, the J end by 5 bases, with 17 bases between. Germline V CDR1 and CDR2: MDHEN, SYDVKM. Assay used: immunoSEQ multiplex PCR; TCRdb lists only in-frame clones, some missing. The sample includes under 550,000 clones, almost 97% of them seen just once. Study-wide findings and caveats: The four-donor shared clonotypes exceeded non-shared clonotypes in generation probability, with non-shared ones scoring lower.

The receptor was derived from a woman aged 25-40 years in good health. This chain joins TRBV28 and TRBJ2-7; D unclear. The sample was naive CD4+ T cells sorted from blood. Subset reported: CD45RA+ positively selected. This chain's CDR3 is CASSFLFGVYHEQYF. The CDR3 DNA sequence: TGTGCCAGCAGTTTTCTGTTCGGAGTCTACCACGAGCAGTACTTC.